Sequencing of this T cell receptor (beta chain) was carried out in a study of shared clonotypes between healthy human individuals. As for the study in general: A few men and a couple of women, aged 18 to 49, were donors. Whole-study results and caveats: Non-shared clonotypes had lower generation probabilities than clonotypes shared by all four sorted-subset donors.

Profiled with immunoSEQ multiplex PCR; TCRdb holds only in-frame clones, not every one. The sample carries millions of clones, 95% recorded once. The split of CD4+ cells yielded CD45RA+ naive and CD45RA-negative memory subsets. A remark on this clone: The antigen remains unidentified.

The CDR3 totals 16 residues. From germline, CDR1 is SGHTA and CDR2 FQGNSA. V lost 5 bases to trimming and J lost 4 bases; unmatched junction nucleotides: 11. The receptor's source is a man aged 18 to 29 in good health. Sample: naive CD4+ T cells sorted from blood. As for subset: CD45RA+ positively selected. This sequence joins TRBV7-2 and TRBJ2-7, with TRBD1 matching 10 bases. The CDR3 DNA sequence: TGTGCCAGCAGCCCCCCCGGGGACAGGGGAAGGTACGAGCAGTACTTC. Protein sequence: CASSPPGDRGRYEQYF.